This T cell receptor beta chain was sequenced during a study of blood T cell repertoires in COVID-19. Sequencing was performed with immunoSEQ multiplex PCR; in TCRdb, only in-frame clones are kept and a portion is missing. The data contain about 180,000 clones, more than 65% of them singletons. Participant age was about 18 to 89 years, and participants resided in fewer than 25 US areas. Participants' reported clinical history set cohort assignment. Two negative PCRs, clearance, or symptom resolution characterized the recovered Cohort 3 donors. Deletions cut 0 bases from V and 8 bases from J, with 10 bases between. CDR3 length: 13 amino acids. Germline CDR1 is SGHDN and CDR2 is FVKESK.

J is TRBJ1-2 and V is TRBV14, with a tentative D call TRBD1 (5 bases). What was sequenced was PBMCs or T cells enriched from blood (not recorded which). The receptor was derived from a man aged 50 to 59 who had recovered from COVID-19. In DNA form, the CDR3 reads TGTGCCAGCAGCCAAGAGACAGCGGGGGGCTACACCTTC. Translation: CASSQETAGGYTF.